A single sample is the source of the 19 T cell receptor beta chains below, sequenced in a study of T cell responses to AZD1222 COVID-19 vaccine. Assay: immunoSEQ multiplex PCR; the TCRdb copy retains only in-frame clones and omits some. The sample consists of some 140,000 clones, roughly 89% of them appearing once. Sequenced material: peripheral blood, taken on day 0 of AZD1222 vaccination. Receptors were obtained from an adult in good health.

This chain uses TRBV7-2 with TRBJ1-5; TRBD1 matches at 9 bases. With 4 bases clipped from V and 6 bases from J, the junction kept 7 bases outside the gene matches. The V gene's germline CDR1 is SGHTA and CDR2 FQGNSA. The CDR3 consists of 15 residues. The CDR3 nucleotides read TGTGCCAGCAGCTGGAGGACAGGGGTAGGTCAGCCCCAGCATTTT. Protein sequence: CASSWRTGVGQPQHF.

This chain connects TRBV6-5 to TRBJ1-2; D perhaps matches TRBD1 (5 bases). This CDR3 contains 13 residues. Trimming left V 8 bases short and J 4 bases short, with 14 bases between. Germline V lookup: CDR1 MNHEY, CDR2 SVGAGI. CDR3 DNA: TGTGCCAGCCGCGGAGACAGAACCTATGGCTACACCTTC. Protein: CASRGDRTYGYTF.

The CDR3: CASSLNSGSVDIQYF. The CDR3 nucleotides are TGCGCCAGCAGCTTAAATAGCGGGAGCGTCGACATTCAGTACTTC. V is TRBV5-1 and J is TRBJ2-4; the match to TRBD2 covers 9 bases. The CDR3 runs to 15 residues. V lost 2 bases to trimming and J lost 8 bases; unmatched junction nucleotides: 8. Germline CDR1 is SGHRS and CDR2 is YFSETQ.

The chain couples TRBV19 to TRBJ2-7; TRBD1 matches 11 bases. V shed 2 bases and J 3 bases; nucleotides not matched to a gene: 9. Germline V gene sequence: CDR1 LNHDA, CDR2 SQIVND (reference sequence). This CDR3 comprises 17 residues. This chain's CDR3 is CASSINLGQGADYEQYF. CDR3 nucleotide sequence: TGTGCCAGTAGTATAAACCTCGGACAGGGGGCCGACTACGAGCAGTACTTC.

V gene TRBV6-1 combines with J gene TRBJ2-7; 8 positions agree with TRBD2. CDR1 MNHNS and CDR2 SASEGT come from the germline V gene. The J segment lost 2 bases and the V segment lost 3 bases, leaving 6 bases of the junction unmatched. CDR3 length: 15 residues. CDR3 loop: CASSEGLVIPYEQYF. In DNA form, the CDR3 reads TGTGCCAGCAGTGAGGGACTAGTAATTCCCTACGAGCAGTACTTC.

CDR3 sequence reads: CASSAPGLVIVNEQFF. DNA of the CDR3: TGTGCCAGCAGCGCCCCGGGACTAGTTATTGTCAATGAGCAGTTCTTC. The chain couples TRBV7-9 to TRBJ2-1, with 8 bases identical to TRBD2. The length of the CDR3 is 16 residues. J gave up 6 bases and V 5 bases, and 12 bases lay outside the gene matches. Germline V gene sequence: CDR1 SEHNR, CDR2 FQNEAQ (reference sequence).

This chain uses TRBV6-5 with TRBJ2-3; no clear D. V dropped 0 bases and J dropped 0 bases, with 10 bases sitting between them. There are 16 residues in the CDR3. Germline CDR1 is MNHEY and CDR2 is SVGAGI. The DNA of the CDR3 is TGTGCCAGCAGTTACTCCCCCCGGACGAGCACAGATACGCAGTATTTT. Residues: CASSYSPRTSTDTQYF.

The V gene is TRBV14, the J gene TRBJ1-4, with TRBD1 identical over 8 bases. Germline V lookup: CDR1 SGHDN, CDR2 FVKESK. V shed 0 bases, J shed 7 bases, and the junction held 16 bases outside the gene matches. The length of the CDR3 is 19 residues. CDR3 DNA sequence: TGTGCCAGCAGCCAAGAAGACGGGGACAGGATGGTTCCGGGTGAAAAACTGTTTTTT. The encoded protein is CASSQEDGDRMVPGEKLFF. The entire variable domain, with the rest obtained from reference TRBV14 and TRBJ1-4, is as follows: EAGVTQFPSHSVIEKGQTVTLRCDPISGHDNLYWYRRVMGKEIKFLLHFVKESKQDESGMPNNRFLAERTGGTYSTLKVQPAELEDSGVYFCASSQEDGDRMVPGEKLFFGSGTQLSVL.

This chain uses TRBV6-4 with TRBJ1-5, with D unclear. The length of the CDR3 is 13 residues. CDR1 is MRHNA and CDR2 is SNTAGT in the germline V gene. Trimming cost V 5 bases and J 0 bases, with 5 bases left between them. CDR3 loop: CASSPNSNQPQHF. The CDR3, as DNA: TGTGCCAGCAGTCCCAATAGCAATCAGCCCCAGCATTTT.

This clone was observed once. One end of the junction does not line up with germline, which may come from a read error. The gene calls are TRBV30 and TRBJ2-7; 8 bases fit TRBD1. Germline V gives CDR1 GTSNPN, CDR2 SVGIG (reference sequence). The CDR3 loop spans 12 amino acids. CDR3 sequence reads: CAWSGSVTGADF. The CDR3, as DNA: TGTGCCTGGAGTGGCTCAGTGACAGGGGCCGACTTC.

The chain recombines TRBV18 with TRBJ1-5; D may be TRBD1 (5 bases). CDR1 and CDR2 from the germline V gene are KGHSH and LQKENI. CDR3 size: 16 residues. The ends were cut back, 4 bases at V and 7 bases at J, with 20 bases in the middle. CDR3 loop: CASSLNRDGLKQPQHF. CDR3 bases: TGTGCCAGCTCACTAAACCGGGACGGCCTAAAGCAGCCCCAGCATTTT.

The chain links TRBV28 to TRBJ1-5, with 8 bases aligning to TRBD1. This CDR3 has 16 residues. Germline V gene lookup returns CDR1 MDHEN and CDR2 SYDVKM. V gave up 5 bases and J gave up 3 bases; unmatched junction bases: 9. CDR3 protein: CASSPPNRGFNQPQHF. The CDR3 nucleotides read TGTGCCAGCAGTCCGCCCAACAGGGGGTTCAATCAGCCCCAGCATTTT.

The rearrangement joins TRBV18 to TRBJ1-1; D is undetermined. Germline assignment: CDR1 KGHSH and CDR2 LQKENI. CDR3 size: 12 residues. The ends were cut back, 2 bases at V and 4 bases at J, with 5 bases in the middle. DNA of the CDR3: TGTGCCAGCTCACCAGGTAGCACTGAAGCTTTCTTT. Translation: CASSPGSTEAFF. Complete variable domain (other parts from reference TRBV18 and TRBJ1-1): NAGVMQNPRHLVRRRGQEARLRCSPMKGHSHVYWYRQLPEEGLKFMVYLQKENIIDESGMPKERFSAEFPKEGPSILRIQQVVRGDSAAYFCASSPGSTEAFFGQGTRLTVV.

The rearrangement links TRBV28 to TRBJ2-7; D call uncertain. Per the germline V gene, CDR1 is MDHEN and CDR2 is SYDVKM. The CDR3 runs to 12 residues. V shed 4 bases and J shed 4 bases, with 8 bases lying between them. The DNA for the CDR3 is TGTGCCAGCAGTTGGGTGGGGTACGAGCAGTACTTC. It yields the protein CASSWVGYEQYF.

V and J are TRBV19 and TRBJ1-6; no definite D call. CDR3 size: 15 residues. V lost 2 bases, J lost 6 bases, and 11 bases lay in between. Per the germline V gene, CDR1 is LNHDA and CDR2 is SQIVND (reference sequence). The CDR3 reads CASSISPTTNSPLHF. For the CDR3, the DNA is TGTGCCAGTAGTATAAGTCCCACCACTAATTCACCCCTCCACTTT. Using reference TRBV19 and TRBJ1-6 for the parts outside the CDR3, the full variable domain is DGGITQSPKYLFRKEGQNVTLSCEQNLNHDAMYWYRQDPGQGLRLIYYSQIVNDFQKGDIAEGYSVSREKKESFPLTVTSAQKNPTAFYLCASSISPTTNSPLHFGNGTRLTVT.

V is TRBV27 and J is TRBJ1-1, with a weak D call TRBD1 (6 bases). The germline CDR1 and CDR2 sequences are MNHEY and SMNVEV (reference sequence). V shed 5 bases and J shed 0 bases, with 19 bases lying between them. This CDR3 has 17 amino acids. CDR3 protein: CASSVGQILHMNTEAFF. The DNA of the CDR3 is TGTGCCAGCAGTGTCGGACAGATCCTTCACATGAACACTGAAGCTTTCTTT.

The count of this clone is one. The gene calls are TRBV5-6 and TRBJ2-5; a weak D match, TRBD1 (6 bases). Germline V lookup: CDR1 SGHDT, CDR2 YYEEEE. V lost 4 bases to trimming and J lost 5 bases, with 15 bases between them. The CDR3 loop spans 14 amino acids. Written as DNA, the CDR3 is TGTGCCAGCAGCGGTACAGGGCCGGTGGAGACCCAGTACTTC. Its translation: CASSGTGPVETQYF.

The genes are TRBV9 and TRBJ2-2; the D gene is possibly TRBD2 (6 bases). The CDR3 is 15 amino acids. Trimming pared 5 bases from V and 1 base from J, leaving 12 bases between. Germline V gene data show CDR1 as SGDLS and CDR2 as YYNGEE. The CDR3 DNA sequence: TGTGCCAGCAGGCGGGACGAAAGGAACACCGGGGAGCTGTTTTTT. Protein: CASRRDERNTGELFF. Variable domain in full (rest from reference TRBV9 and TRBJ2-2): DSGVTQTPKHLITATGQRVTLRCSPRSGDLSVYWYQQSLDQGLQFLIQYYNGEERAKGNILERFSAQQFPDLHSELNLSSLELGDSALYFCASRRDERNTGELFFGEGSRLTVL.

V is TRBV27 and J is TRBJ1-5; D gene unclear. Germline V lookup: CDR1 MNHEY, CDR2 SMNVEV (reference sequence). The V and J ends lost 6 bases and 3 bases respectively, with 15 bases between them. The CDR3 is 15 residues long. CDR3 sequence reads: CASSPDMRPNQPQHF. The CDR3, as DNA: TGTGCCAGCAGCCCCGACATGCGCCCCAATCAGCCCCAGCATTTT.